This T cell receptor (beta chain) comes out of a study of OX40 agonist ivuxolimab in advanced cancers. Background for the entire study: Ivuxolimab was an agonistic, fully human IgG2 monoclonal antibody directed against OX40 (CD134), a costimulatory receptor. The purpose of peripheral TCRbeta sequencing was to test whether ivuxolimab changed TCR sequence diversity and led to clonal T-cell expansion. The monotherapy dose-escalation portion (N ≈ 52 patients) of the phase I ivuxolimab trial is reported in the paper. Partial responses were achieved by three dose-escalation patients, of whom one had hepatocellular carcinoma and two had cutaneous melanoma. Of the roughly 51 dose-escalation patients, hepatocellular carcinoma was present in 19, melanoma in around 15, renal cell carcinoma in 9 and head and neck cancer in 9. Intravenous ivuxolimab was administered to patients every 2 weeks at six dose levels: 0.01, 0.1, 0.3, 1.5, 3 and 10 mg/kg. In the dose-escalation cohort, around four fifths of patients were male, and the mean age was roughly 60 years with a range of about 20 to 90. Patients were allowed to have had prior anti-PD-1, anti-PD-L1 or anti-CTLA-4 therapy, and 30% to 40% of the dose-escalation patients had previously received checkpoint inhibitors. On the study overall, not on this receptor specifically: After ivuxolimab, CD8+ T cells had more expanded clones than CD4+ T cells on average. Partial responders in the 0.1-3.0 mg/kg groups had among the lowest normalized peripheral clonal expansion, especially among CD8+ T cells. The antigen specificity of the peripheral T cells that underwent clonal expansion was not determined. Low levels of normalized T-cell clonal expansion were also seen in some patients who did not respond. At doses of 0.1 to 3.0 mg/kg, clonal expansion of both CD4+ and CD8+ blood T cells was observed from baseline to week 6.

The germline V gene (reference sequence) specifies SGHNT as CDR1 and YYREEE as CDR2. V was cut back by 4 bases and J by 8 bases, leaving a gap of 17 bases between them. Including the terminal cysteine and phenylalanine, the CDR3 comprises 14 residues. Of the read, only the CDR3 DNA is kept; its 42 bases are in frame from base 1. Patients with autoimmune disease history or receiving systemic immunosuppression were excluded from the trial. Peripheral blood for TCR sequencing was collected from all dose cohorts at baseline, on cycle 4 day 1, and on cycle 7 day 1. Samples came from an open-label, multicenter, first-in-human phase I dose-escalation trial of ivuxolimab. Adults with locally advanced or metastatic melanoma, renal cell, hepatocellular, or head and neck squamous cell carcinoma were enrolled in the trial. Before TCR sequencing, CD4+ T cells and CD8+ T cells from peripheral blood were sorted into separate populations.

To sequence the TCRbeta CDR3 region, genomic DNA was isolated from the sorted cells. TCRbeta CDR3 regions were sequenced using the immunoSEQ Assay. This is the immuneACCESS table as TCRdb keeps it, with only in-frame sequences that have V and J called. A part of the clones is gone; compared with another copy, unresolved V genes explain less than half, and the rest is unexplained. This sample gives 67,000 or so clones in total; 86% of them show up just once. The ten largest clones add up to 2.8% of the sample. As concerns this clone: The clone's antigen remains unknown. Base qualities are not at hand, and no much larger clone is one base apart.

The source material was CD4+ or CD8+ T cells sorted from blood, sampled in a trial of the OX40 agonist ivuxolimab. This clonotype was sampled from an adult with an advanced solid tumor such as melanoma, head and neck, liver or kidney cancer. Here the chain combines TRBV5-4 and TRBJ2-3; a weak D assignment points to TRBD1 (5 bases agree). This receptor has the CDR3 CASSPNIDRPTQYF. The bases are TGTGCCAGCAGCCCAAATATAGACAGACCTACGCAGTATTTT.